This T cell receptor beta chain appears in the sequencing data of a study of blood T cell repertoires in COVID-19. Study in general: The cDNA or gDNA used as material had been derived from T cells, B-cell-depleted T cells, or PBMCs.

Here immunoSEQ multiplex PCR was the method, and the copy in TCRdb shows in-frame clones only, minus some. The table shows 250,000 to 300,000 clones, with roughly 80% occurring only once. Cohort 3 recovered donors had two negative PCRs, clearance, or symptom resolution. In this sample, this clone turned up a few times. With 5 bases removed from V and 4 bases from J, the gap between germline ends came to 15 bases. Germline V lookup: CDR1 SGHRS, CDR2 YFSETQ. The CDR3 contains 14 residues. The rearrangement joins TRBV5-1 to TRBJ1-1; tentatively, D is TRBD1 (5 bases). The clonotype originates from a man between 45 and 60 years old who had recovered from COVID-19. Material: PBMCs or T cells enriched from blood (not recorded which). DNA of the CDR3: TGCGCCAGCAGTCCCGGCGACAGAACCACTGAAGCTTTCTTT. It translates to CASSPGDRTTEAFF.